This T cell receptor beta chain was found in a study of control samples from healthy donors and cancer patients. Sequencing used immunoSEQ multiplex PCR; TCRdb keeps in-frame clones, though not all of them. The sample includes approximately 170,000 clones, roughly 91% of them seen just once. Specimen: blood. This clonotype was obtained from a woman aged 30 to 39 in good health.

The CDR3 sequence is CASSNDRNTEAFF. The CDR3 bases are TGTGCCAGCAGCAATGACAGGAACACTGAAGCTTTCTTT. The chain recombines TRBV6-5 with TRBJ1-1; weak D call: TRBD1 (5 bases). The germline V and J ends were trimmed by 6 bases and 1 base, with 9 bases remaining between them. CDR1 and CDR2 (germline): MNHEY, SVGAGI. This CDR3 comprises 13 residues.